The entry that follows covers one TCR beta chain sequence. Its specificity is unknown. V shed 5 bases and J shed 0 bases, with 16 bases lying between them. The CDR3 runs 17 residues. Germline CDR1 reads SGHNT; CDR2 reads YENEEA. The study ran its PCR with 60 Vbeta and 13 Jbeta primers. The repertoire was sequenced with immunoSEQ multiplex PCR; TCRdb's copy has only in-frame clones and lacks some. The sample yields some 90,000 clones, 70% to 85% seen once. The data stem from a study of cytomegalovirus exposure and HLA in healthy donors. The donors (healthy individuals) were bone marrow donors. Overall study results and limits: Later genetic work tied a missense DCLRE1C variant to beta-chain V and J trimming. Available immune exposure information was restricted to CMV serostatus only. The study put around 180 TCR beta chains on its list as cytomegalovirus-associated.

The rearrangement uses TRBV11-3 and TRBJ2-2, with D tentatively TRBD2 (6 bases). The sequencing sample was made of PBMCs. This receptor was taken from a human donor in good health. The CDR3 bases are TGTGCCAGCAGCCCTCGGGCGGGATCCGCGAACACCGGGGAGCTGTTTTTT. It yields the protein CASSPRAGSANTGELFF. The full variable domain, with the rest looked up from reference TRBV11-3 and TRBJ2-2, is EAGVVQSPRYKIIEKKQPVAFWCNPISGHNTLYWYLQNLGQGPELLIRYENEEAVDDSQLPKDRFSAERLKGVDSTLKIQPAELGDSAVYLCASSPRAGSANTGELFFGEGSRLTVL.